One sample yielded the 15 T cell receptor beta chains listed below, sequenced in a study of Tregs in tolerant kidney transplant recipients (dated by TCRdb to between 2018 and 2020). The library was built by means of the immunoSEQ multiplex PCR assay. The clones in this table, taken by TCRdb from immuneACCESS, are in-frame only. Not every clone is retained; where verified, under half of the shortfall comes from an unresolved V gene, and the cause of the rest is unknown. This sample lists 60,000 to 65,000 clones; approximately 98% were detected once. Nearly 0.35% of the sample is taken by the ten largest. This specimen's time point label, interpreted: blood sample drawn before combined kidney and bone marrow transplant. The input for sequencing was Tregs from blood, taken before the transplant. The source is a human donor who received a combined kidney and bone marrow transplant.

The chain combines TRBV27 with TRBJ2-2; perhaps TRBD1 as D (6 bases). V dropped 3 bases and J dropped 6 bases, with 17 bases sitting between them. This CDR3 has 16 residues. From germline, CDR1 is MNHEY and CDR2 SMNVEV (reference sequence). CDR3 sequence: CASSFVGGARAGELFF. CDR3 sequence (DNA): TGTGCCAGCAGTTTTGTTGGGGGCGCAAGGGCCGGGGAGCTGTTTTTT.

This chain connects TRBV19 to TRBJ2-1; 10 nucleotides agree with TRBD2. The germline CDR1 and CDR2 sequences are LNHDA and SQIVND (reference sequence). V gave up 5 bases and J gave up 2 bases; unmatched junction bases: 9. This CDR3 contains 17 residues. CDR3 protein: CASSPGLAVTPYNEQFF. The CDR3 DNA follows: TGTGCCAGTAGTCCTGGACTAGCGGTTACCCCCTACAATGAGCAGTTCTTC.

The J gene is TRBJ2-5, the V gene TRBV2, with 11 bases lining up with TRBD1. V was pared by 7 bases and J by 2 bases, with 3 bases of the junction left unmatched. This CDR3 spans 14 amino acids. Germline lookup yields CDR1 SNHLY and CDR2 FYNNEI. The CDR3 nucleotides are TGTGCCAGCAAGAGGGACAGGGGGCAAGAGACCCAGTACTTC. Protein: CASKRDRGQETQYF.

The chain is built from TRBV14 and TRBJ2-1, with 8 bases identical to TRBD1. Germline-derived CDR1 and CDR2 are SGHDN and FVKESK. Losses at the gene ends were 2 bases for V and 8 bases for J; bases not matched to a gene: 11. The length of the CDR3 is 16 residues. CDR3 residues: CASSQNFAGGLDEQFF. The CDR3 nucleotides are TGTGCCAGCAGCCAAAATTTCGCAGGGGGCCTGGATGAGCAGTTCTTC.

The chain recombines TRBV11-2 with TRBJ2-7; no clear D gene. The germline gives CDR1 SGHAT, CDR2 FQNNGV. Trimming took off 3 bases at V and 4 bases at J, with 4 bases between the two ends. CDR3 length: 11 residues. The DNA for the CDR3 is TGTGCCAGCAGCTTTCAATACGAGCAGTACTTC. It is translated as CASSFQYEQYF. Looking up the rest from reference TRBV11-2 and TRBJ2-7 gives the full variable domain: EAGVAQSPRYKIIEKRQSVAFWCNPISGHATLYWYQQILGQGPKLLIQFQNNGVVDDSQLPKDRFSAERLKGVDSTLKIQPAKLEDSAVYLCASSFQYEQYFGPGTRLTVT.

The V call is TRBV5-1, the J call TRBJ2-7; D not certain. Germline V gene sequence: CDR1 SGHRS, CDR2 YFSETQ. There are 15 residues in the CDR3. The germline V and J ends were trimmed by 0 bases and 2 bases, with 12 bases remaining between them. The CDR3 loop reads CASSLAGTRPYEQYF. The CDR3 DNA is TGCGCCAGCAGCTTGGCGGGTACCCGTCCCTACGAGCAGTACTTC.

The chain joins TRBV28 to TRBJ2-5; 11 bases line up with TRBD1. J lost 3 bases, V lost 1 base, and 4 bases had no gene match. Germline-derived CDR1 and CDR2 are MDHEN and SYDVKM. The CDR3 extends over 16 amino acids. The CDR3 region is CASSLLGQGVEETQYF. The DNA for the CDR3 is TGTGCCAGCAGTTTATTGGGACAGGGGGTCGAAGAGACCCAGTACTTC. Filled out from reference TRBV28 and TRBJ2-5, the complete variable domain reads DVKVTQSSRYLVKRTGEKVFLECVQDMDHENMFWYRQDPGLGLRLIYFSYDVKMKEKGDIPEGYSVSREKKERFSLILESASTNQTSMYLCASSLLGQGVEETQYFGPGTRLLVL.

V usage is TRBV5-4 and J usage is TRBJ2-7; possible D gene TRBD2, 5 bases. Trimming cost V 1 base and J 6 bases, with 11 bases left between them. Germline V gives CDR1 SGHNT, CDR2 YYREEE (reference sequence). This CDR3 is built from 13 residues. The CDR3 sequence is CASSLMLGGEQYF. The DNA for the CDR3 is TGTGCCAGCAGCTTGATGCTTGGAGGCGAGCAGTACTTC.

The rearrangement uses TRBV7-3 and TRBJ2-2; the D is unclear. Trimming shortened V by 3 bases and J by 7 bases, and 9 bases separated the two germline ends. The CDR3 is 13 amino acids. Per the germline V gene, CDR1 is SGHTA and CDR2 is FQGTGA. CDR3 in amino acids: CASSFGLVGELFF. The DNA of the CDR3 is TGTGCCAGCAGCTTCGGTCTCGTCGGGGAGCTGTTTTTT.

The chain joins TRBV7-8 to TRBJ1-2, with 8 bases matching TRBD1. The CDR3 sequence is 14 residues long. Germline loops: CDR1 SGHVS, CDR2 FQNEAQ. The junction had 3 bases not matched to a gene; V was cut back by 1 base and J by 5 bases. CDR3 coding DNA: TGTGCCAGCAGCTTAGGTCGACAGGGGTATGGCTACACCTTC. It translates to CASSLGRQGYGYTF.

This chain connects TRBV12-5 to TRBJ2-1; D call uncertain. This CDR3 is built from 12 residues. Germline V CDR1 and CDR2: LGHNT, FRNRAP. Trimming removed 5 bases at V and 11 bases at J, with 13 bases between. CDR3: CASGIRLSKQFF. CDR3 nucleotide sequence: TGTGCTAGTGGTATCAGACTCAGTAAGCAGTTCTTC.

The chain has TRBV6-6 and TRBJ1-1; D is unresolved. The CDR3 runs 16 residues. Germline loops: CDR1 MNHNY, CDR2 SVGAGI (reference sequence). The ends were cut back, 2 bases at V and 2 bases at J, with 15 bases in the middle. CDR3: CASSYGWRTDNTEAFF. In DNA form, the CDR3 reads TGTGCCAGCAGTTACGGATGGCGCACAGACAACACTGAAGCTTTCTTT.

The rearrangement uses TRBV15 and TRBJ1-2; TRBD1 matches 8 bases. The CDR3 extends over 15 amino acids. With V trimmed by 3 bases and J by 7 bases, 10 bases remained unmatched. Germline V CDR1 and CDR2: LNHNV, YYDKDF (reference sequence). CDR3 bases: TGTGCCACCAGCAGCGCCCCTGCAGGGGGCCTTGGCTACACCTTC. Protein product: CATSSAPAGGLGYTF.

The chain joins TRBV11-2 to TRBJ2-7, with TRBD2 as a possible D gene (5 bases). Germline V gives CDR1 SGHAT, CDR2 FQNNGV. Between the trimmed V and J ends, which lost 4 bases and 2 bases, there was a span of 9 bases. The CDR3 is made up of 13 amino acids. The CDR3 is CASSSTRAYEQYF. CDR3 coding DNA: TGTGCCAGCAGCTCAACTAGAGCCTACGAGCAGTACTTC. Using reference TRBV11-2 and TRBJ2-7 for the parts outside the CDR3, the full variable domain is EAGVAQSPRYKIIEKRQSVAFWCNPISGHATLYWYQQILGQGPKLLIQFQNNGVVDDSQLPKDRFSAERLKGVDSTLKIQPAKLEDSAVYLCASSSTRAYEQYFGPGTRLTVT.

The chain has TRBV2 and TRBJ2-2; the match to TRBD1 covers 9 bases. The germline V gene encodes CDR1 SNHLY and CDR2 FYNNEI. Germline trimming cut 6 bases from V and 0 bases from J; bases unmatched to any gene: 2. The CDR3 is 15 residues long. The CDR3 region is CASRWTGANTGELFF. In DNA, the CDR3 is TGTGCCAGCAGATGGACAGGGGCGAACACCGGGGAGCTGTTTTTT.